The 23 T cell receptor beta chains below come from one sample, sequenced in a study of T cell repertoires in cytomegalovirus infection. Via MiXCR, TCRdb re-called the reads, giving one row per CDR3 protein. The table lists about 700,000 distinct CDR3 sequences, approximately 33% of them singletons. These receptors have no identified antigens. The sequencing here drew on cultured PBMCs, taken from culture after CMV antigen stimulation. The receptors derive from a human donor in good health (CMV status not recorded). Some clones in this sample may be carry-over from other donors' samples.

Regarding this clonotype: This may be a read error, as it is one base from a much larger clone. This chain links TRBV7-2 with TRBJ2-7, with D unresolved. From germline, CDR1 is SGHTA and CDR2 FQGNSA. The length of the CDR3 is 15 residues. CDR3 DNA sequence: TGTGCCATCAGCTTAAGGCATAACGGTTTCTACGAGCAGTACTTC. As protein: CAISLRHNGFYEQYF.

The rearrangement joins TRBV18 to TRBJ1-2, with 8 bases identical to TRBD1. The CDR3 length is 15 residues. From germline, CDR1 is KGHSH and CDR2 LQKENI. J lost 7 bases, V lost 0 bases, and 7 bases had no gene match. CDR3 protein: CASSPPGQGMPGYTF. DNA for the CDR3: TGTGCCAGCTCACCACCCGGACAGGGTATGCCTGGCTACACCTTC.

The gene calls are TRBV7-9 and TRBJ2-1, with TRBD1 identical over 8 bases. CDR1 SEHNR and CDR2 FQNEAQ come from the germline V gene (reference sequence). This CDR3 region has 14 residues. The junction had 8 bases not matched to a gene; V was cut back by 5 bases and J by 8 bases. The CDR3: CASSHRGDIDEQFF. CDR3 bases: TGTGCCAGCAGCCACAGGGGGGATATAGATGAGCAGTTCTTC.

This clonotype showed up just a few times. CDR3 sequence reads: CASSRPEQKDTQYF. CDR3 sequence (DNA): TGTGCCAGTAGTCGCCCCGAGCAGAAAGATACGCAGTATTTT. V usage is TRBV19 and J usage is TRBJ2-3, with D unclear. The ends were cut back, 5 bases at V and 5 bases at J, with 14 bases in the middle. This CDR3 has 14 amino acids. CDR1 LNHDA and CDR2 SQIVND come from the germline V gene (reference sequence).

There are a few counts of this clonotype. The CDR3 loop is CASSLRTSGGREQYF. The CDR3 bases are TGTGCCAGCAGTTTGAGGACTAGCGGTGGAAGGGAGCAGTACTTC. The J gene is TRBJ2-7, the V gene TRBV12-3 or TRBV12-4; 10 bases line up with TRBD2. This CDR3 is built from 15 residues. Trimming took 3 bases from V and 7 from J; bases not matched to a gene: 9.

This clonotype was found a few times. V usage is TRBV11-2 and J usage is TRBJ1-2; 9 positions match TRBD1. Germline V gives CDR1 SGHAT, CDR2 FQNNGV. The V and J ends lost 0 bases and 7 bases, in that order; junction bases with no gene match: 6. The CDR3 runs 15 residues. The CDR3 coding sequence is TGTGCCAGCAGCTTAGATGGAGGACAGGGGCTTGGCTACACCTTC. Its protein is CASSLDGGQGLGYTF.

The rearrangement uses TRBV7-2 and TRBJ2-1, with no clear D. Germline V gene data show CDR1 as SGHTA and CDR2 as FQGNSA. V lost 5 bases and J 8 bases, leaving 13 bases between the germline ends. The CDR3 spans 13 residues. The CDR3 spells CASSGATRYEQFF. DNA of the CDR3: TGTGCCAGCAGCGGAGCCACAAGGTATGAGCAGTTCTTC.

The chain joins TRBV6-5 to TRBJ2-3; D may correspond to TRBD1 or TRBD2 (5 bases each). Germline V gives CDR1 MNHEY, CDR2 SVGAGI. The CDR3 contains 16 residues. With 6 bases removed from V and 9 bases from J, the gap between germline ends came to 25 bases. The CDR3: CASRPHAGTLFQTQYF. In DNA, the CDR3 is TGTGCCAGCAGACCACACGCCGGGACCCTATTTCAGACGCAGTATTTT.

A few counts support this clonotype. V is TRBV7-2 and J is TRBJ2-3, with D tentatively TRBD1 or TRBD2 (5 bases each). The CDR3 covers 15 residues. Germline V CDR1 and CDR2: SGHTA, FQGNSA. V was shortened by 1 base and J by 4 bases, with 12 bases between the two germline ends. The DNA of the CDR3 is TGTGCCAGCAGCTTAGTGGGGGATGGGGCAGATACGCAGTATTTT. As protein: CASSLVGDGADTQYF.

The gene calls are TRBV10-3 and TRBJ1-1; 10 nucleotides agree with TRBD1. The germline CDR1 and CDR2 sequences are ENHRY and SYGVKD. This CDR3 contains 14 residues. J gave up 4 bases and V 6 bases, and 5 bases lay outside the gene matches. The CDR3 protein is CAISGGQGSTEAFF. As DNA, the CDR3 is TGTGCCATCAGCGGGGGACAGGGGAGCACTGAAGCTTTCTTT.

The rearrangement uses TRBV12-3 or TRBV12-4 and TRBJ2-1, with TRBD2 matching 8 bases. This CDR3 comprises 17 residues. The ends lost 1 base at V and 0 bases at J; junction bases unmatched: 5. CDR3 protein: CASSLVFSGSSYNEQFF. The CDR3 DNA is TGTGCCAGCAGTTTAGTATTCAGCGGGAGCTCCTACAATGAGCAGTTCTTC.

This sequence joins TRBV7-2 and TRBJ1-1; weak D call: TRBD1 (6 bases). CDR3 length: 16 residues. CDR1 SGHTA and CDR2 FQGNSA come from the germline V gene. The germline V and J ends were trimmed by 4 bases and 5 bases, with 20 bases remaining between them. The CDR3 protein is CASSSHRVQFGTEAFF. CDR3 DNA sequence: TGTGCCAGCAGCTCACACAGGGTACAGTTTGGAACTGAAGCTTTCTTT.

The genes are TRBV15 and TRBJ2-5; 8 nucleotides align to TRBD2. The trim removed 6 bases at V and 5 bases at J, leaving 8 bases unmatched. Germline CDR1 reads LNHNV; CDR2 reads YYDKDF (reference sequence). This CDR3 is 14 amino acids long. The CDR3 sequence: CATRISGRGETQYF. In DNA form, the CDR3 reads TGTGCCACCAGGATAAGCGGGAGAGGTGAGACCCAGTACTTC.

This clonotype was recorded a few times. The rearrangement links TRBV7-4 to TRBJ1-2; maybe TRBD1 (6 bases). The CDR3 consists of 12 residues. Germline V CDR1 and CDR2: SGHVT, SQSDAQ. V was trimmed by 5 bases and J by 8 bases, leaving 12 bases between them. DNA of the CDR3: TGTGCCAGCAGCGGTACAGGGAAAGGCTACACCTTC. This codes for CASSGTGKGYTF.

The chain carries TRBV12-3 or TRBV12-4 and TRBJ2-7; D is perhaps TRBD1 (6 bases). CDR3 length: 19 amino acids. Trimming pared 6 bases from V and 2 bases from J, leaving 29 bases between. The CDR3 DNA sequence: TGTGCCAGCAGCCCTCGTGGGGGCGGGCCCCTTTTAGGGCCCTACGAGCAGTACTTC. It is translated as CASSPRGGGPLLGPYEQYF.

The rearrangement joins TRBV27 to TRBJ2-2, with D tentatively TRBD1 or TRBD2 (5 bases each). Germline-derived CDR1 and CDR2 are MNHEY and SMNVEV (reference sequence). This CDR3 has 11 residues. Trimming pared 6 bases from V and 8 bases from J, leaving 7 bases between. The CDR3 nucleotides are TGTGCCAGCAGCAGGGAGGGGGAGCTGTTTTTT. As protein: CASSREGELFF.

The chain links TRBV7-2 to TRBJ2-5, with D possibly matching TRBD2 (6 bases). Trimming removed 1 base at V and 2 bases at J, with 14 bases between. CDR1 is SGHTA and CDR2 is FQGNSA in the germline V gene. The CDR3 loop spans 16 amino acids. CDR3 amino acids: CASSLGPAGTQETQYF. The CDR3 nucleotides read TGTGCCAGCAGCTTAGGGCCAGCGGGTACTCAAGAGACCCAGTACTTC. Full variable domain (rest looked up from reference TRBV7-2 and TRBJ2-5): GAGVSQSPSNKVTEKGKDVELRCDPISGHTALYWYRQSLGQGLEFLIYFQGNSAPDKSGLPSDRFSAERTGGSVSTLTIQRTQQEDSAVYLCASSLGPAGTQETQYFGPGTRLLVL.

The sample holds a few counts of this clonotype. The chain is built from TRBV6-1 and TRBJ2-5, with a possible D match to TRBD2 (5 bases). Looked up from germline, CDR1 is MNHNS and CDR2 is SASEGT. The CDR3 length is 14 residues. V lost 5 bases, J lost 2 bases, and 12 bases lay in between. The CDR3 sequence: CASSSGREQETQYF. CDR3 nucleotides: TGTGCCAGCAGTAGCGGTAGGGAACAAGAGACCCAGTACTTC.

The V gene is TRBV4-3, the J gene TRBJ2-3, with D possibly matching TRBD2 (5 bases). CDR3 length equals 17 residues. Trimming removed 0 bases from V and 2 bases from J, with 15 bases in between. CDR1 and CDR2 from the germline V gene are LGHNA and YSLEER. The CDR3 spells CASSQDVAAGLTDTQYF. The CDR3, as DNA: TGCGCCAGCAGCCAAGATGTGGCAGCCGGACTCACAGATACGCAGTATTTT.

The chain carries TRBV7-2 and TRBJ1-2, with no clear D. V was trimmed by 1 base and J by 8 bases, leaving 11 bases between them. CDR1 and CDR2 (germline): SGHTA, FQGNSA. CDR3 size: 13 residues. The CDR3 is CASSLEASVGYTF. The DNA of the CDR3 is TGTGCCAGCAGCTTAGAGGCGTCAGTCGGCTACACCTTC.

A few counts support this clonotype. V and J are TRBV4-3 and TRBJ2-3, with TRBD1 matching over 7 bases. With 0 bases clipped from V and 1 base from J, the junction kept 7 bases outside the gene matches. The germline V gene has CDR1 LGHNA and CDR2 YSLEER. This CDR3 is 17 amino acids long. In nucleotides, the CDR3 is TGCGCCAGCAGCCAAGATTGGTACAGGGGAGGCACAGATACGCAGTATTTT. This gives the protein CASSQDWYRGGTDTQYF.

This clonotype was seen repeatedly, ten times or more. The genes are TRBV7-2 and TRBJ2-7; 9 bases map to TRBD2. CDR1 and CDR2 (germline): SGHTA, FQGNSA. V was clipped by 5 bases and J by 3 bases; unmatched bases: 8. The CDR3 consists of 15 residues. The CDR3 DNA is TGTGCCAGCAGCCGCGTGCGACTAGCGGACTACGAGCAGTACTTC. Protein sequence: CASSRVRLADYEQYF. The full variable domain, rest sourced from reference TRBV7-2 and TRBJ2-7, is GAGVSQSPSNKVTEKGKDVELRCDPISGHTALYWYRQSLGQGLEFLIYFQGNSAPDKSGLPSDRFSAERTGGSVSTLTIQRTQQEDSAVYLCASSRVRLADYEQYFGPGTRLTVT.

In this sample, this clonotype turned up a few times. The chain combines TRBV25-1 with TRBJ2-7, with no clear D. V was trimmed by 2 bases and J by 1 base, leaving 3 bases between them. The CDR3 extends over 12 amino acids. The germline V gene encodes CDR1 MGHDK and CDR2 SYGVNS. Here the CDR3 reads CASSEGSYEQYF. The CDR3 DNA reads as TGTGCCAGCAGTGAAGGATCCTACGAGCAGTACTTC.